The clone carrying this T cell receptor (beta chain) was counted once. Its antigen is unknown. The sample belongs to a study of T cell clones after liver transplantation. Study details: TCRbeta sequencing after a pre-transplant mixed lymphocyte reaction identified graft-donor-reactive clones, later tracked in post-transplant blood. Standard immunosuppression, with no induction, continued until 12-24 months after transplant. Study observations and caveats: Small, mixed patient groups and varying post-transplant times limit these conclusions.

Germline V gene lookup returns CDR1 MNHEY and CDR2 SVGAGI. Trimming took off 0 bases at V and 8 bases at J, with 14 bases between the two ends. The length of the CDR3 is 15 residues. Sequencing was performed with immunoSEQ multiplex PCR; in TCRdb, only in-frame clones are kept and a portion is missing. The sample holds roughly 100,000 clones, about 81% seen once. This TCR was recovered from a human donor who received a liver transplant. The chain links TRBV6-5 to TRBJ2-1; D ambiguous. The specimen comprised CD4+ T cells from blood, sampled before liver transplant. In DNA, the CDR3 is TGTGCCAGCAGTTACTCTAGCCCCGGACGCGATGAGCAGTTCTTC. Amino acids: CASSYSSPGRDEQFF.